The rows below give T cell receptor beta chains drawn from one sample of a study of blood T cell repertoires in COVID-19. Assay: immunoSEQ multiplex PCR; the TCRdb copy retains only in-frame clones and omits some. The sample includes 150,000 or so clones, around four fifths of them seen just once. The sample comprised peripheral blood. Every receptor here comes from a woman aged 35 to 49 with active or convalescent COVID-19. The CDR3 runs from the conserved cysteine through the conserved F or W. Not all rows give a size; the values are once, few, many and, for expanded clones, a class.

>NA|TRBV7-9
CASSPTGSGANVLTF
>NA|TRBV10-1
CASSELGRGNTDTQYF
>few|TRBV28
CASSLPIPYNSPLHF
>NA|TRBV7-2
CASSPGQGGSGANVLTF
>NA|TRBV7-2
CASSARMGQGGTEAFF
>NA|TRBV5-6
CASSSGGSNQPQHF
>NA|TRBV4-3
CASSQEGQGQSPLHF
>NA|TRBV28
CATDRDKYSGANVLTF
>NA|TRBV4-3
CASSQDRIVGQGQNIQYF
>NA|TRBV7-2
CASSLHRGEGTNEKLFF
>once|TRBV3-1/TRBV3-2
CASSQVPAEAFF
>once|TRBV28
CASRMTGHINEQFF
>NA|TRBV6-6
CASSTPGDQHF
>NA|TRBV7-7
CASSLGAGGRQETQYF
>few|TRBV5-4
CASSLDRAMNTEAFF
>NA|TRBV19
CASSPPGNTEAFF
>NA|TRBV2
CASRDWFPEQYF
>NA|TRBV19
CASRTGKGGYTF
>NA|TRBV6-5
CASSPDRVMNTEAFF
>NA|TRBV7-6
CASSIERGALTDTQYF
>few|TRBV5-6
CASSGRMGGRGKNIQYF
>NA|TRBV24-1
CATSWRTQYF
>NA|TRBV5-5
CASSSGQGLSEKLFF
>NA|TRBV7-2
CASTPGGHQETQYF
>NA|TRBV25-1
CASRRRGGSYNSPLHF
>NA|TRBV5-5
CASSPGGFYEQYF
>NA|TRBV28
CASIQAGRNTGELFF
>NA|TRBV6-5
CASSFRQGHGYTF
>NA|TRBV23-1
CASRQLDRPYEQYF
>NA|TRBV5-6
CASSSTAARGYTF
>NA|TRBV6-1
CASSEGASGRFYNEQFF
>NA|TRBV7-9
CASSFGQATEAFF
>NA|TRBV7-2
CASSTRTGVKNIQYF
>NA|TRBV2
CASTRGTGGPGANVLTF
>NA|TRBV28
CASSLRDRGGRQPQHF
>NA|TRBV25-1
CASSSGEQYF
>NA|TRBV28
CASNSQGGQSSLYGYTF
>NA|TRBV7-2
CASSLKSEQFF
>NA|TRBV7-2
CASSLRQGKNTEAFF
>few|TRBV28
CASSSGGLYGYTF
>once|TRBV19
CASSIMGRYGYTF
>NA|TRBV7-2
CASSVRGYDSGNTIYF
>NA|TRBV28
CASSLSAGQGYTF
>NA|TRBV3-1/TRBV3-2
CASSFQGNYGYTF
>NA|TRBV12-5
CASGLGLTDRSSYNEQFF
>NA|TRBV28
CASSLDAPISGNTIYF
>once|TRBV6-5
CASSGGGNQPQHF
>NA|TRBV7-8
CAPSRRANYGYTF
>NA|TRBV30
CAWSVLFGTGELFF
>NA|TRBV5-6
CASTRRANTGELFF
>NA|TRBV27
CASSPRIAGLSYEQYF
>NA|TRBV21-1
CASSKADSSPNSPLHF
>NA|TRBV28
CASILGLNTGELFF
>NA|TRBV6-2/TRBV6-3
CASSPPHGYTF
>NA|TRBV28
CASSDLLWTGSQPQHF
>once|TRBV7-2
CASSLASGVTYNEQFF
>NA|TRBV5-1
CASSLRPDTANYGYTF
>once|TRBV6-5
CASSLGTGDTDTQYF